The TCR beta chain described here comes from a study of control samples from healthy donors and cancer patients. This clone was seen a single time. Assay: immunoSEQ multiplex PCR; the TCRdb copy retains only in-frame clones and omits some. The repertoire consists of over 150,000 clones, with roughly 94% occurring once and the leading ten covering 13% to 15%. Germline V lookup: CDR1 SGHTA, CDR2 FQGNSA. Trimming removed 5 bases from V and 7 bases from J, with 12 bases in between. The CDR3 is 14 residues long. This sequence was found in a man in his fifties or sixties with colorectal cancer. The rearrangement uses TRBV7-2 and TRBJ1-6; no reliable D call. The material sequenced was PBMCs. CDR3: CASSVGVGNSPLHF. The CDR3 DNA follows: TGTGCCAGCAGCGTAGGAGTAGGGAATTCACCCCTCCACTTT.